Listed below are T cell receptor beta chains from one sample, sequenced in a study of shared clonotypes between healthy human individuals. TCRdb's copy holds only in-frame clones and misses some; the assay was immunoSEQ multiplex PCR. The table lists 2 million to 2.5 million clones, approximately 93% of them singletons. Sequenced material: naive CD4+ T cells from PBMCs. The receptors were sampled from a man between 18 and 35 years old in good health. Some clones in this sample may be carry-over from other donors' samples. CDR3s include the opening cysteine and the closing phenylalanine or tryptophan. Each record gives: V gene, CDR3 length, D gene, clone size, J gene, CDR3 protein, CDR3 DNA. The D gene is left open where the match is weak. Clone size is shown for a subset of rows, as once, few, many or a class of expanded clone.

TRBV28,13,.,.,TRBJ2-2,CATGREGTGELFF,TGTGCGACAGGGCGGGAAGGCACCGGGGAGCTGTTTTTT
TRBV28,13,.,.,TRBJ1-2,CASSLYPGYGYTF,TGTGCCAGCAGTTTGTACCCGGGGTATGGCTACACCTTC
TRBV18,14,.,.,TRBJ1-4,CASSASGGGEKLFF,TGTGCCAGCTCCGCCTCAGGCGGTGGTGAAAAACTGTTTTTT
TRBV11-2,12,.,.,TRBJ2-3,CASSSTTDTQYF,TGTGCCAGCAGCTCAACCACAGATACGCAGTATTTT
TRBV7-2,15,.,.,TRBJ2-4,CASSKGVVRENIQYF,TGTGCCAGCAGCAAAGGGGTGGTTCGGGAAAACATTCAGTACTTC
TRBV12-5,18,TRBD2,.,TRBJ2-1,CASGSPQLAGGPYNEQFF,TGTGCTAGTGGTTCACCTCAACTAGCGGGAGGGCCATACAATGAGCAGTTCTTC
TRBV28,13,TRBD1,.,TRBJ2-7,CASSSYRGYEQYF,TGTGCCAGCAGTTCTTACAGGGGATACGAGCAGTACTTC
TRBV5-1,13,.,.,TRBJ1-2,CASSGDTGYGYTF,TGCGCCAGCAGCGGTGACACAGGCTATGGCTACACCTTC
TRBV6-5,15,.,.,TRBJ2-2,CASRPTRLGTGELFF,TGTGCCAGCAGACCCACCCGGCTAGGTACCGGGGAGCTGTTTTTT
TRBV5-1,15,TRBD2,once,TRBJ2-3,CASSALAGFTDTQYF,TGCGCCAGCAGCGCTCTAGCGGGGTTCACAGATACGCAGTATTTT
TRBV7-2,15,.,.,TRBJ1-5,CASSLALVSNQPQHF,TGTGCCAGCAGCTTAGCTTTGGTGAGCAATCAGCCCCAGCATTTT
TRBV9,16,TRBD1,.,TRBJ1-5,CASSANTGGAGQPQHF,TGTGCCAGCAGCGCCAACACAGGGGGCGCGGGACAGCCCCAGCATTTT
TRBV18,15,TRBD2,.,TRBJ2-1,CASSRAGAAYNEQFF,TGTGCCAGCTCAAGAGCGGGGGCGGCCTACAATGAGCAGTTCTTC
TRBV7-7,18,TRBD1,once,TRBJ2-2,CASSPRAPGQPNTGELFF,TGTGCCAGCAGCCCCAGAGCTCCGGGACAGCCGAACACCGGGGAGCTGTTTTTT
TRBV28,14,TRBD1,.,TRBJ2-7,CASSLQQGAGEQYF,TGTGCCAGCAGTTTACAGCAGGGGGCTGGCGAGCAGTACTTC
TRBV10-1,15,TRBD1,.,TRBJ2-3,CASSGTGGSTDTQYF,TGCGCCAGCAGTGGGACAGGGGGCAGCACAGATACGCAGTATTTT
TRBV7-3,15,TRBD2,once,TRBJ2-1,CAGQAGGPRKNEQFF,TGTGCCGGCCAAGCGGGAGGGCCAAGGAAGAATGAGCAGTTCTTC
TRBV6-1,13,.,.,TRBJ2-7,CASRPRGSYEQYF,TGTGCCAGCAGACCCAGGGGTAGCTACGAGCAGTACTTC
TRBV14,13,.,once,TRBJ2-7,CASSQVSSYEQYF,TGTGCCAGCAGCCAAGTGTCCTCCTACGAGCAGTACTTC
TRBV28,16,.,once,TRBJ2-3,CASSSLTKGYTDTQYF,TGTGCCAGCAGTTCCCTTACGAAGGGATACACAGATACGCAGTATTTT
TRBV6-5,13,TRBD2,.,TRBJ2-1,CASRSGTSNEQFF,TGTGCCAGCAGGTCGGGGACTAGCAATGAGCAGTTCTTC
TRBV28,12,.,once,TRBJ2-7,CASSSGPIKGFF,TGTGCCAGCAGTTCTGGACCCATCAAGGGCTTCTTC
TRBV6-1,12,.,.,TRBJ1-5,CASSEIAQPQHF,TGTGCCAGCAGTGAAATAGCTCAGCCCCAGCATTTT
TRBV11-1,15,TRBD2,.,TRBJ2-1,CASSLRLADYNEQFF,TGTGCCAGCAGCTTAAGACTAGCGGATTACAATGAGCAGTTCTTC
TRBV11-3,13,.,.,TRBJ1-2,CASSLGPNYGYTF,TGTGCCAGCAGCTTAGGACCTAACTATGGCTACACCTTC
TRBV6-5,14,TRBD1,.,TRBJ1-3,CASRAGGSGNTIYF,TGTGCCAGCAGAGCAGGGGGCTCTGGAAACACCATATATTTT
TRBV28,15,TRBD1,once,TRBJ1-5,CASRSRDRGYQPQHF,TGTGCCAGCAGGTCCCGGGACAGGGGGTATCAGCCCCAGCATTTT
TRBV7-9,19,TRBD1,.,TRBJ2-7,CASSPAKGARAGFSYEQYF,TGTGCCAGCAGCCCCGCGAAGGGGGCGCGGGCGGGCTTTTCCTACGAGCAGTACTTC
TRBV28,17,TRBD1,.,TRBJ2-3,CASSGDPGTGSTDTQYF,TGTGCCAGCAGTGGAGACCCCGGGACAGGGAGCACAGATACGCAGTATTTT
TRBV28,17,.,.,TRBJ1-2,CASSFGGADRTNYGYTF,TGTGCCAGCAGTTTTGGGGGAGCAGACCGAACCAACTATGGCTACACCTTC
TRBV4-1,14,TRBD1,.,TRBJ1-6,CASSPGQGRSPLHF,TGCGCCAGCAGCCCGGGACAGGGGCGTTCACCCCTCCACTTT
TRBV14,13,.,.,TRBJ1-3,CASSLGHGNTIYF,TGTGCCAGCAGTTTGGGACACGGAAACACCATATATTTT
TRBV18,15,TRBD1,.,TRBJ2-7,CASSPGTGVTYEQYF,TGTGCCAGCTCACCCGGGACAGGGGTAACCTACGAGCAGTACTTC
TRBV9,14,.,.,TRBJ2-2,CASSVGGGHGELFF,TGTGCCAGCAGCGTCGGAGGGGGCCACGGGGAGCTGTTTTTT
TRBV4-1,19,TRBD2,.,TRBJ2-7,CASSQDERLAGKRRYEQYF,TGCGCCAGCAGCCAAGATGAAAGGCTAGCGGGGAAAAGACGCTACGAGCAGTACTTC
TRBV4-1,17,TRBD1,.,TRBJ1-4,CASSLESEGAVDEKLFF,TGCGCCAGCAGCCTAGAGAGCGAGGGGGCGGTGGATGAAAAACTGTTTTTT
TRBV2,13,TRBD1,.,TRBJ2-4,CASTRGTGNIQYF,TGTGCCAGCACCCGGGGGACAGGAAACATTCAGTACTTC
TRBV12-5,12,.,few,TRBJ1-1,CASGFDSSQAFF,TGTGCTAGTGGTTTTGACAGCTCTCAAGCTTTCTTT
TRBV4-1,14,TRBD1,.,TRBJ1-2,CASSQAGGVYGYTF,TGCGCCAGCAGCCAAGCAGGGGGGGTCTATGGCTACACCTTC
TRBV5-1,15,.,.,TRBJ1-2,CASSYTGTHNYGYTF,TGCGCCAGCAGCTACACCGGGACGCACAACTATGGCTACACCTTC
TRBV9,16,TRBD2,.,TRBJ2-1,CASSGGDYPIRNEQFF,TGTGCCAGCAGCGGAGGGGACTACCCCATTAGGAATGAGCAGTTCTTC
TRBV9,15,.,.,TRBJ2-1,CASSVVGQGLNEQFF,TGTGCCAGCAGCGTAGTGGGCCAGGGTTTGAATGAGCAGTTCTTC
TRBV7-2,13,.,.,TRBJ1-5,CASSPGPRKPQHF,TGTGCCAGCAGTCCAGGGCCCAGGAAGCCCCAGCATTTT
TRBV2,13,.,.,TRBJ2-1,CASKETAYNEQFF,TGTGCCAGCAAAGAGACGGCATACAATGAGCAGTTCTTC
TRBV5-4,16,TRBD2,.,TRBJ2-2,CASSLGSGRGTGELFF,TGTGCCAGCAGCTTGGGTAGCGGGAGGGGAACCGGGGAGCTGTTTTTT
TRBV9,15,.,.,TRBJ1-3,CASSSRDGLRNTIYF,TGTGCCAGCAGTTCCCGGGACGGCCTTAGAAACACCATATATTTT
TRBV7-3,14,.,.,TRBJ2-3,CASSPGHSTDTQYF,TGTGCCAGCAGCCCCGGGCATAGCACAGATACGCAGTATTTT
TRBV28,14,TRBD1,.,TRBJ1-5,CASSKGTGAKPQHF,TGTGCCAGCAGTAAGGGGACAGGGGCGAAGCCCCAGCATTTT
TRBV21-1,18,.,.,TRBJ2-1,CASSPTGIGTSGSVEQFF,TGTGCCAGCAGCCCGACAGGGATCGGGACTAGCGGGAGTGTTGAGCAGTTCTTC